The T cell receptor (beta chain) under discussion was sequenced for a study of Ad26.COV2.S vaccination and SARS-CoV-2 variants. This clone came up once. Its antigen is currently unknown. V dropped 3 bases and J dropped 7 bases, with 16 bases sitting between them. The CDR3 extends over 14 amino acids. Germline-derived CDR1 and CDR2 are MNHEY and SVGEGT. Sequenced by immunoSEQ multiplex PCR; TCRdb stores in-frame clones only, minus some. The sample shows 410,000 or so clones, around 92% of them seen only once. Treatment noted: some 20 received Ad26.COV2.S at low or high dose, single or two shots; roughly five received placebo; per-sample allocation not given. After the first vaccine or placebo injection, samples were drawn on day 63. Findings and caveats of the study: Analyses that measured TCR breadth and depth may have underestimated total T cell responses.

The sample consisted of peripheral blood, taken in a trial of Ad26.COV2.S vaccine versus placebo. V and J are TRBV6-2 or TRBV6-3 and TRBJ2-7; weak D call: TRBD2 (6 bases). This TCR came from a person aged 18-65 years who received the Ad26.COV2.S COVID-19 vaccine or a placebo. The CDR3, as DNA: TGTGCCAGCAGTTATGGTCCGGCGGGACTGGAGCAGTACTTC. Protein: CASSYGPAGLEQYF.